Sequencing of this TCR beta chain was carried out in a study of CD8 T cells in ankylosing spondylitis. One entry per CDR3 protein results from TCRdb running MiXCR on the 5' RACE reads. The table has about 200,000 distinct CDR3 sequences, roughly 13% seen once. In this sample, this clonotype turned up a few times. Its antigen is unidentified. Study observations and caveats: What appeared characteristic of ankylosing spondylitis blood was a TCR beta motif of eight highly homologous variants.

The CDR3 spans 18 residues. V was clipped by 0 bases and J by 5 bases, with 26 bases between them. CDR1 is DFQATT and CDR2 is SNEGSKA in the germline V gene (reference sequence). This receptor was identified in a male donor with ankylosing spondylitis or in good health (not recorded which). The chain employs TRBV20-1 and TRBJ2-7; weak D call: TRBD2 (5 bases). Sequenced input: blood, either unsorted or a sorted T cell fraction (not recorded which). The CDR3 DNA reads TGCAGTGCTAGAGATTCGGGGTATTCCGGATTCGGTTCCAACGAGCAGTACTTC. This translates into CSARDSGYSGFGSNEQYF.